The rows below give T cell receptor beta chains drawn from one sample of a study of CD8 T cells in Susac syndrome. One entry per CDR3 protein, called by TCRdb with MiXCR from the immunoSEQ multiplex PCR reads. The sample lists roughly 250,000 distinct CDR3 sequences, roughly 95% occurring once. Sequenced sample: CD4+ T cells from PBMCs. The receptors originated from a human donor with Susac syndrome. The CDR3 runs from the conserved cysteine through the conserved F or W. Fields, in order: J gene, V gene, D gene, clone size, CDR3 DNA, CDR3 protein. D genes are given only for firm matches. The size field is filled for only some rows; it gives once, few, many or a size class.

j_gene: TRBJ1-1
v_gene: TRBV5-1
d_gene: -
abundance: -
CDR3nt: TGCGCCAGCAGCTTGGGTGGGGGTGAAGGGCCTGAAGCTTTCTTT
CDR3aa: CASSLGGGEGPEAFF

j_gene: TRBJ2-7
v_gene: TRBV11-1
d_gene: -
abundance: -
CDR3nt: TGTGCCAGCAGCTCCACACCTCGGCGCTCCTACGAGCAGTACTTC
CDR3aa: CASSSTPRRSYEQYF

j_gene: TRBJ2-2
v_gene: TRBV25-1
d_gene: -
abundance: -
CDR3nt: TGTGCAGCGGGCGCACCAAACACCGGGGAGCTGTTTTTT
CDR3aa: CAAGAPNTGELFF

j_gene: TRBJ2-7
v_gene: TRBV2
d_gene: TRBD1
abundance: -
CDR3nt: TGTGCCAGCATCGACGCCGGGACAGGGGCTTGGGGGCAGTACTTC
CDR3aa: CASIDAGTGAWGQYF

j_gene: TRBJ2-3
v_gene: TRBV20-1
d_gene: -
abundance: -
CDR3nt: TGCAGTGCTAGTAGGGGCGGGAATTCAGATACGCAGTATTTT
CDR3aa: CSASRGGNSDTQYF

j_gene: TRBJ1-5
v_gene: TRBV19
d_gene: -
abundance: -
CDR3nt: TGTGCCAGTAGTTCTGGGGGGATTGGGCCCCAGCATTTT
CDR3aa: CASSSGGIGPQHF

j_gene: TRBJ2-3
v_gene: TRBV20-1
d_gene: -
abundance: -
CDR3nt: TGCAGTGCCCACTGGACTACTGTAGGGGATACGCAGTATTTT
CDR3aa: CSAHWTTVGDTQYF

j_gene: TRBJ1-1
v_gene: TRBV12-3/TRBV12-4
d_gene: -
abundance: -
CDR3nt: TGTGCCAGCAGTTTTTCTAGTTTGGCTGAAGCTTTCTTT
CDR3aa: CASSFSSLAEAFF

j_gene: TRBJ1-1
v_gene: TRBV27
d_gene: -
abundance: -
CDR3nt: TGTGCCAGCAGCACCCTTGGGGTCAGTGGAACTGAAGCTTTCTTT
CDR3aa: CASSTLGVSGTEAFF

j_gene: TRBJ2-3
v_gene: TRBV2
d_gene: TRBD2
abundance: once
CDR3nt: TGTGCCAGCACTCGGACTAGCCCGGCGGATACGCAGTATTTT
CDR3aa: CASTRTSPADTQYF

j_gene: TRBJ2-1
v_gene: TRBV5-1
d_gene: TRBD1
abundance: -
CDR3nt: TGCGCCAGCAGCTTGGATGGACAGGGTTCCAATGAGCAGTTCTTC
CDR3aa: CASSLDGQGSNEQFF

j_gene: TRBJ2-7
v_gene: TRBV28
d_gene: -
abundance: -
CDR3nt: TGTGCCAGCGCTTCGGGGGACTCCTACGAGCAGTACTTC
CDR3aa: CASASGDSYEQYF

j_gene: TRBJ1-2
v_gene: TRBV30
d_gene: TRBD1
abundance: -
CDR3nt: TGTGCCTGGGGCCGTCTGACGGGACAGGATGGCTACACCTTC
CDR3aa: CAWGRLTGQDGYTF

j_gene: TRBJ2-7
v_gene: TRBV12-3/TRBV12-4
d_gene: -
abundance: -
CDR3nt: TGTGCCAGCAGTCGAGAGGAGCAGTACTTC
CDR3aa: CASSREEQYF

j_gene: TRBJ2-7
v_gene: TRBV28
d_gene: TRBD1
abundance: -
CDR3nt: TGTGCCAGCACCGTAGCCGGGACAGGGGCCTGGGAGCAGTACTTC
CDR3aa: CASTVAGTGAWEQYF

j_gene: TRBJ2-2
v_gene: TRBV27
d_gene: TRBD2
abundance: -
CDR3nt: TGTGCCAGCAGATCTAGCGGGATCCACACCGGGGAGCTGTTTTTT
CDR3aa: CASRSSGIHTGELFF

j_gene: TRBJ2-3
v_gene: TRBV12-3/TRBV12-4
d_gene: -
abundance: -
CDR3nt: TGTGCCAGCACCCGGAGGGCCGGTAGCACAGATACGCAGTATTTT
CDR3aa: CASTRRAGSTDTQYF

j_gene: TRBJ2-5
v_gene: TRBV2
d_gene: -
abundance: -
CDR3nt: TGTGCCAGCAGGGACCCTGGCGAGACCCAGTACTTC
CDR3aa: CASRDPGETQYF

j_gene: TRBJ2-2
v_gene: TRBV5-1
d_gene: TRBD1
abundance: -
CDR3nt: TGCGCCAGCAGCTTGAGCGGACAGGGGAGGACCGGGGAGCTGTTTTTT
CDR3aa: CASSLSGQGRTGELFF

j_gene: TRBJ1-1
v_gene: TRBV9
d_gene: -
abundance: -
CDR3nt: TGTGCCAGCAGCCCTAGACAGGATTCCCTGGGAGCTTTCTTT
CDR3aa: CASSPRQDSLGAFF

j_gene: TRBJ1-4
v_gene: TRBV30
d_gene: -
abundance: -
CDR3nt: TGTGCCTGGAGAGGTCGTTCGGCACAGCTTTATAATGAAAAACTGTTTTTT
CDR3aa: CAWRGRSAQLYNEKLFF

j_gene: TRBJ2-5
v_gene: TRBV3-1
d_gene: TRBD1
abundance: -
CDR3nt: TGTGCCAGCAGAACCACAGGGGAAGAGACCCAGTACTTC
CDR3aa: CASRTTGEETQYF

j_gene: TRBJ1-2
v_gene: TRBV4-1
d_gene: -
abundance: -
CDR3nt: TGCGCCAGCAGCCAAGATGCTTATGGCTACACCTTC
CDR3aa: CASSQDAYGYTF